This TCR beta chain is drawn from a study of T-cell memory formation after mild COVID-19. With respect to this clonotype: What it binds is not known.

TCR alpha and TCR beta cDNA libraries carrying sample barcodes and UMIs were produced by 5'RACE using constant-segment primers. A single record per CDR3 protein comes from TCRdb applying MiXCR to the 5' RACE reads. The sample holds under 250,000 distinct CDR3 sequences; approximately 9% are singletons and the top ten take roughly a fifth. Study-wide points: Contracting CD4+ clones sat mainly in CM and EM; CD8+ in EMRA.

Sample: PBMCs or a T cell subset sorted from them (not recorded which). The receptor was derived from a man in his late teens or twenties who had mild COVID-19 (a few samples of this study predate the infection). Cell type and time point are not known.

CDR3 residues: CASSRTQGKQYF. In nucleotides, the CDR3 is TGTGCCAGCAGTAGGACGCAGGGCAAGCAGTACTTC. The chain joins TRBV12-3 or TRBV12-4 to TRBJ2-7; D may be TRBD1 (5 bases). This CDR3 contains 12 residues. V lost 5 bases and J 8 bases, leaving 13 bases between the germline ends.